The 23 T cell receptor beta chains below were found in one sample sequenced in a study of OX40 agonist ivuxolimab in advanced cancers. The assay was immunoSEQ multiplex PCR, and TCRdb's table has in-frame clones only and misses some. The top ten clones hold over 50% of a sample with tens of thousands of clones, about 89% of them seen once. This material consisted of CD4+ or CD8+ T cells sorted from blood, taken in a trial of the OX40 agonist ivuxolimab. The receptors shown here come from an adult with an advanced solid tumor such as melanoma, head and neck, liver or kidney cancer.

V and J are TRBV5-1 and TRBJ1-4, with D unresolved. Trimming left V 0 bases short and J 6 bases short, with 12 bases between. The CDR3 runs to 15 residues. Germline CDR1 and CDR2: SGHRS and YFSETQ. CDR3 DNA: TGCGCCAGCAGCTTGGTGGTCAGCTCCTATGAAAAACTGTTTTTT. Translation gives CASSLVVSSYEKLFF. The complete variable domain, with remaining parts taken from reference TRBV5-1 and TRBJ1-4, reads KAGVTQTPRYLIKTRGQQVTLSCSPISGHRSVSWYQQTPGQGLQFLFEYFSETQRNKGNFPGRFSGRQFSNSRSEMNVSTLELGDSALYLCASSLVVSSYEKLFFGSGTQLSVL.

The chain links TRBV12-5 to TRBJ2-1; 8 bases are shared with TRBD1. The V and J ends lost 0 bases and 5 bases, in that order; junction bases with no gene match: 3. This CDR3 contains 15 residues. The germline gives CDR1 LGHNT, CDR2 FRNRAP. CDR3 coding DNA: TGTGCTAGTGGTTTGGTGCAGGGGGCGAACAATGAGCAGTTCTTC. It encodes CASGLVQGANNEQFF.

The chain couples TRBV11-2 to TRBJ2-1; D is perhaps TRBD2 (5 bases). V was cut by 0 bases and J by 1 base, with 13 bases left in between. This CDR3 has 17 amino acids. CDR1 is SGHAT, CDR2 FQNNGV, per germline. The CDR3 region has the DNA TGTGCCAGCAGCTTAGATCTGTACGGGATTTCCTACAATGAGCAGTTCTTC. This gives the protein CASSLDLYGISYNEQFF.

Here the CDR3 DNA reads TGTGCCAGCAGTTTATTAGGGTCTGGCGCTGAAGCTTTCTTT. Encoded protein: CASSLLGSGAEAFF. The rearrangement uses TRBV27 and TRBJ1-1; D remains unclear. From germline, CDR1 is MNHEY and CDR2 SMNVEV (reference sequence). V was shortened by 1 base and J by 6 bases, with 12 bases between the two germline ends. The CDR3 consists of 14 residues.

The CDR3 loop reads CASSQSGGPYNEQFF. The CDR3 nucleotides are TGTGCCAGCAGTCAAAGCGGGGGGCCCTACAATGAGCAGTTCTTC. The chain couples TRBV6-5 to TRBJ2-1; 9 bases match TRBD2. The CDR3 runs 15 residues. Trimming took 5 bases from V and 2 from J; bases not matched to a gene: 4. From germline, CDR1 is MNHEY and CDR2 SVGAGI.

The rearrangement links TRBV2 to TRBJ2-3, with TRBD2 identical over 7 bases. This CDR3 contains 17 residues. Germline V lookup: CDR1 SNHLY, CDR2 FYNNEI. V lost 0 bases to trimming and J lost 2 bases; unmatched junction nucleotides: 8. Here the CDR3 DNA reads TGTGCCAGCAGTGAAGCCCTTGGGGGGGGAAACACAGATACGCAGTATTTT. It is translated as CASSEALGGGNTDTQYF. Full variable domain (outside the CDR3, taken from reference TRBV2 and TRBJ2-3): EPEVTQTPSHQVTQMGQEVILRCVPISNHLYFYWYRQILGQKVEFLVSFYNNEISEKSEIFDDQFSVERPDGSNFTLKIRSTKLEDSAMYFCASSEALGGGNTDTQYFGPGTRLTVL.

The chain has TRBV5-1 and TRBJ2-3; no definite D call. V shed 4 bases and J shed 0 bases, with 3 bases lying between them. CDR3 length equals 12 residues. Germline CDR1 SGHRS, CDR2 YFSETQ. The CDR3 DNA reads as TGCGCCAGCAGCGCCAGCACAGATACGCAGTATTTT. Its protein product is CASSASTDTQYF.

This chain joins TRBV15 and TRBJ2-3; TRBD1 matches 7 bases. CDR1 is LNHNV, CDR2 YYDKDF, per germline (reference sequence). CDR3 length: 16 amino acids. With V trimmed by 1 base and J by 3 bases, 7 bases remained unmatched. The CDR3 protein is CATSRGDRGRTDTQYF. The CDR3 region has the DNA TGTGCCACCAGCAGAGGGGACAGAGGACGGACAGATACGCAGTATTTT.

This chain connects TRBV5-1 to TRBJ2-5; D unclear. Germline V gives CDR1 SGHRS, CDR2 YFSETQ. V shed 5 bases and J shed 0 bases, with 11 bases lying between them. CDR3 length: 14 residues. This CDR3 is CASSTLEYQETQYF. CDR3 in DNA: TGCGCCAGCAGTACTCTAGAGTACCAAGAGACCCAGTACTTC. Together with reference TRBV5-1 and TRBJ2-5, the CDR3 gives the full variable domain: KAGVTQTPRYLIKTRGQQVTLSCSPISGHRSVSWYQQTPGQGLQFLFEYFSETQRNKGNFPGRFSGRQFSNSRSEMNVSTLELGDSALYLCASSTLEYQETQYFGPGTRLLVL.

In its sample, this clone is medium-sized. This sequence joins TRBV6-1 and TRBJ2-7; weak D call: TRBD1 (6 bases). V was clipped by 0 bases and J by 5 bases, with 11 bases between them. The CDR3 runs to 14 residues. Germline CDR1 MNHNS, CDR2 SASEGT. CDR3 DNA: TGTGCCAGCAGTGAAGCAACAGGGTGGGACGAGCAGTACTTC. Amino acid sequence: CASSEATGWDEQYF.

This rearrangement joins TRBV30 to TRBJ2-7; D gene unclear. The CDR3 spans 11 residues. The V gene lost 1 base and the J gene lost 6 bases, with 7 bases spanning the gap. The germline gives CDR1 GTSNPN, CDR2 SVGIG (reference sequence). In nucleotides, the CDR3 is TGTGCCTGGAGTGATGAGACCGAGCAGTACTTC. It yields the protein CAWSDETEQYF.

This clone has a single count. The J gene is TRBJ2-1, the V gene TRBV7-8, with a tentative D call TRBD2 (7 bases). Trimming removed 1 base from V and 4 bases from J, with 14 bases in between. This CDR3 is 16 amino acids long. Germline loops: CDR1 SGHVS, CDR2 FQNEAQ. CDR3 DNA sequence: TGTGCCAGCAGCTTAGGAGGGGGGGGACGTTACAATGAGCAGTTCTTC. Its protein product is CASSLGGGGRYNEQFF.

The sample holds a few counts of this clone. The J gene is TRBJ1-1, the V gene TRBV30; tentatively, D is TRBD1 (5 bases). Trimming took 4 bases from V and 2 from J, leaving 11 bases between them. Per the germline V gene, CDR1 is GTSNPN and CDR2 is SVGIG (reference sequence). The length of the CDR3 is 13 residues. The chain's CDR3 is CAWNRQSNTEAFF. CDR3 sequence (DNA): TGTGCCTGGAATAGACAGAGTAACACTGAAGCTTTCTTT. Supplemented by reference TRBV30 and TRBJ1-1, the full variable domain reads SQTIHQWPATLVQPVGSPLSLECTVEGTSNPNLYWYRQAAGRGLQLLFYSVGIGQISSEVPQNLSASRPQDRQFILSSKKLLLSDSGFYLCAWNRQSNTEAFFGQGTRLTVV.

The V and J genes are TRBV7-8 and TRBJ1-1; 9 nucleotides match TRBD1. The germline gives CDR1 SGHVS, CDR2 FQNEAQ. This CDR3 contains 14 residues. The J segment lost 6 bases and the V segment lost 4 bases, leaving 6 bases of the junction unmatched. CDR3 DNA sequence: TGTGCCAGCAGCTCGGGACAGGGCGGCCCTGAAGCTTTCTTT. This gives the protein CASSSGQGGPEAFF.

J is TRBJ2-7 and V is TRBV5-4; D possibly corresponds to TRBD1 (5 bases). The CDR3 is made up of 12 amino acids. With 4 bases removed from V and 9 bases from J, the gap between germline ends came to 14 bases. Germline V gene data show CDR1 as SGHNT and CDR2 as YYREEE (reference sequence). DNA for the CDR3: TGTGCCAGCAGCCCGGGTGGGGCTGTGCAGTACTTC. Its protein product is CASSPGGAVQYF.

The chain joins TRBV19 to TRBJ2-7; D is perhaps TRBD1 or TRBD2 (5 bases each). CDR3 length: 14 residues. Trimming removed 5 bases from V and 2 bases from J, with 13 bases in between. Germline V gives CDR1 LNHDA, CDR2 SQIVND (reference sequence). Here the CDR3 DNA reads TGTGCCAGTAGTTCGGGGCCTGGTACCTACGAGCAGTACTTC. This translates into CASSSGPGTYEQYF.

This clone was seen just once. CDR3 loop: CASSYTWDRWRGYTF. CDR3 nucleotides: TGTGCCAGCAGTTACACATGGGACAGGTGGCGCGGCTACACCTTC. The chain uses TRBV6-5 and TRBJ1-2, with 8 bases matching TRBD1. The CDR3 has 15 amino acids. V lost 2 bases and J lost 8; bases outside the gene matches: 10. Germline V gene lookup returns CDR1 MNHEY and CDR2 SVGAGI.

This chain uses TRBV27 with TRBJ2-3; 7 nucleotides agree with TRBD2. The junction had 3 bases not matched to a gene; V was cut back by 0 bases and J by 0 bases. There are 16 residues in the CDR3. CDR1 MNHEY and CDR2 SMNVEV come from the germline V gene (reference sequence). In DNA form, the CDR3 reads TGTGCCAGCAGTTTATCCCTAGCGGATAGCACAGATACGCAGTATTTT. Translation: CASSLSLADSTDTQYF.

The rearrangement links TRBV5-6 to TRBJ2-1, with D hard to call. The V end was cut by 4 bases, the J end by 4 bases, with 9 bases between. Looked up from germline, CDR1 is SGHDT and CDR2 is YYEEEE. The CDR3 has 13 residues. The CDR3 bases are TGTGCCAGCAGCGCCCCCAATTACAATGAGCAGTTCTTC. As protein: CASSAPNYNEQFF.

This chain links TRBV5-1 with TRBJ2-1; 11 bases match TRBD2. The germline V gene has CDR1 SGHRS and CDR2 YFSETQ. Trimming took 0 bases from V and 5 from J; bases not matched to a gene: 7. The CDR3 contains 17 residues. The CDR3 protein is CASSLVASGGIDNEQFF. CDR3 in DNA: TGCGCCAGCAGCTTGGTCGCTAGCGGGGGGATAGACAATGAGCAGTTCTTC.

This chain connects TRBV25-1 to TRBJ2-5; D could derive from TRBD1 or TRBD2 (5 bases each). Germline CDR1 MGHDK, CDR2 SYGVNS. V was pared by 6 bases and J by 2 bases, with 10 bases between. The CDR3 consists of 13 residues. CDR3 bases: TGTGCCAGCAGCGGGACCGTACAAGAGACCCAGTACTTC. It is translated as CASSGTVQETQYF.

The chain links TRBV30 to TRBJ2-2; D not resolved. CDR1 GTSNPN and CDR2 SVGIG come from the germline V gene (reference sequence). This CDR3 spans 14 amino acids. The V gene lost 1 base and the J gene lost 2 bases, with 8 bases spanning the gap. CDR3 sequence: CAWSDGFNTGELFF. For the CDR3, the DNA is TGTGCCTGGAGTGACGGATTCAACACCGGGGAGCTGTTTTTT.

The genes are TRBV18 and TRBJ1-2; D is uncertain. The length of the CDR3 is 13 residues. CDR1 KGHSH and CDR2 LQKENI come from the germline V gene. The V end was cut by 6 bases, the J end by 3 bases, with 11 bases between. The CDR3 spells CASSHREDYGYTF. Here the CDR3 DNA reads TGTGCCAGCTCCCACCGGGAAGACTATGGCTACACCTTC.